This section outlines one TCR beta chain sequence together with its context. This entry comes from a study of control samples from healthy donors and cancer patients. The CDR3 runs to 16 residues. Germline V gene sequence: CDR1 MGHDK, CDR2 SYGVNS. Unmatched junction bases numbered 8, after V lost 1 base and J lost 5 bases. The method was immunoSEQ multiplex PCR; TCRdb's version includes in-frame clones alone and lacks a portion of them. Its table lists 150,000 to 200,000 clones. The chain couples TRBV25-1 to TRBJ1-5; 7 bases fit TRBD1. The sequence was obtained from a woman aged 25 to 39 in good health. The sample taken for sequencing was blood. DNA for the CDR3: TGTGCCAGCAGTGAATCGACAGGGACGGCCCATCAGCCCCAGCATTTT. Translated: CASSESTGTAHQPQHF. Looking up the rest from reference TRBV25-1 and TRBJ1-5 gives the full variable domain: EADIYQTPRYLVIGTGKKITLECSQTMGHDKMYWYQQDPGMELHLIHYSYGVNSTEKGDLSSESTVSRIRTEHFPLTLESARPSHTSQYLCASSESTGTAHQPQHFGDGTRLSIL.